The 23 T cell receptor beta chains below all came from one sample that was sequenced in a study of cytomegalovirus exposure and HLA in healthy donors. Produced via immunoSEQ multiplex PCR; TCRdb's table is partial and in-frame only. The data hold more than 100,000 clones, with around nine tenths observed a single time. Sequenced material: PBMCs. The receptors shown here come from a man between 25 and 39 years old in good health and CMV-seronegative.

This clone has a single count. In nucleotides, the CDR3 is TGTGCCAGCAGCATCCCCGGGACAGGGATCTATGGCTACACCTTC. It is translated as CASSIPGTGIYGYTF. The chain links TRBV5-6 to TRBJ1-2; 9 positions match TRBD1. Unmatched junction bases numbered 8, after V lost 4 bases and J lost 4 bases. Germline V lookup: CDR1 SGHDT, CDR2 YYEEEE. The CDR3 runs to 15 residues.

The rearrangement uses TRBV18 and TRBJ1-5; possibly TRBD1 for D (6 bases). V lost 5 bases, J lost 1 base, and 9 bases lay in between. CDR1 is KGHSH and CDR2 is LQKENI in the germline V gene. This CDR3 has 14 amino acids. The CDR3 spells CASSSGDSNQPQHF. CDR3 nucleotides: TGTGCCAGCTCATCAGGGGACAGCAATCAGCCCCAGCATTTT.

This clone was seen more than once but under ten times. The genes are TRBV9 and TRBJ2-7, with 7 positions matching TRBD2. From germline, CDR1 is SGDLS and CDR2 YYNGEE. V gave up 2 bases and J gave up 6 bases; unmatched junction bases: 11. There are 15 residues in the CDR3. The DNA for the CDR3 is TGTGCCAGCAGCGTTCTGGGTGGCGCTAGCGGCGAGCAGTACTTC. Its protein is CASSVLGGASGEQYF.

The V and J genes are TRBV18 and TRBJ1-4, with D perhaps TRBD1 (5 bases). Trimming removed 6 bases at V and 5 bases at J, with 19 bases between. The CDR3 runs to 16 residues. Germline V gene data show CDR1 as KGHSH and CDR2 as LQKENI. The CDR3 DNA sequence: TGTGCCAGCTCCCGAAGATGGACAAGAGAAAATGAAAAACTGTTTTTT. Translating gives CASSRRWTRENEKLFF.

The CDR3 here is CAWTDKFEQFF. The CDR3 DNA is TGTGCCTGGACAGACAAATTTGAGCAGTTCTTC. The chain joins TRBV30 to TRBJ2-1, with D unclear. The CDR3 is 11 residues long. With 4 bases removed from V and 9 bases from J, the gap between germline ends came to 10 bases. Germline V gene lookup returns CDR1 GTSNPN and CDR2 SVGIG (reference sequence).

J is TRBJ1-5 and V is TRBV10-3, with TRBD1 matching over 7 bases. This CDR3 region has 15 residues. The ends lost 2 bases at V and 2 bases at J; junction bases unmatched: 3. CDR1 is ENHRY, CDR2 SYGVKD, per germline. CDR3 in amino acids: CAISETGVGNQPQHF. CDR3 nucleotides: TGTGCCATCAGTGAGACAGGGGTCGGCAATCAGCCCCAGCATTTT.

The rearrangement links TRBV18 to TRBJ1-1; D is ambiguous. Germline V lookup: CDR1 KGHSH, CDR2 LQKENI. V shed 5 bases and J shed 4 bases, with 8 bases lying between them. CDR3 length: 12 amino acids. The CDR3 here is CASSTLGTEAFF. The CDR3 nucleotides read TGTGCCAGCTCAACCCTCGGCACTGAAGCTTTCTTT.

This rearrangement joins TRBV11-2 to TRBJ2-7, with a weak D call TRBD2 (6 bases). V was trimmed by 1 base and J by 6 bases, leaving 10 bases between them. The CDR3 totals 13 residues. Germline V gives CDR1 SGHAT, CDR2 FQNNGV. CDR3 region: CASSLGFSGEQYF. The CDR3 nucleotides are TGTGCCAGCAGCTTAGGATTTAGCGGCGAGCAGTACTTC.

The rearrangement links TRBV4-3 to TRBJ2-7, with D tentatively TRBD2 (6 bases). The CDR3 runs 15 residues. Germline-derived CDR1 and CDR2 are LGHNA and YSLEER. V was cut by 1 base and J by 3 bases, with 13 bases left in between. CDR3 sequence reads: CASSQAGTGFYEQYF. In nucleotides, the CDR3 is TGCGCCAGCAGCCAAGCCGGGACTGGTTTCTACGAGCAGTACTTC.

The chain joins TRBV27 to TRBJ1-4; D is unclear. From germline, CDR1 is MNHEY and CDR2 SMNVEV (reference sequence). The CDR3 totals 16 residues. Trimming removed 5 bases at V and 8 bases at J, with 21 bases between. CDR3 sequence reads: CASSGRYGAIGEKLFF. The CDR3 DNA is TGTGCCAGCAGTGGCCGATATGGAGCTATAGGAGAAAAACTGTTTTTT.

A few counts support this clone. CDR3 DNA: TGTGCCAGTAGTATAAACGGGAGGTTCGGTGAGCAGTACTTC. Translation: CASSINGRFGEQYF. V gene TRBV19 combines with J gene TRBJ2-7, with TRBD2 matching 7 bases. The germline CDR1 and CDR2 sequences are LNHDA and SQIVND (reference sequence). The CDR3 consists of 14 residues. Germline trimming cut 2 bases from V and 7 bases from J; bases unmatched to any gene: 8.

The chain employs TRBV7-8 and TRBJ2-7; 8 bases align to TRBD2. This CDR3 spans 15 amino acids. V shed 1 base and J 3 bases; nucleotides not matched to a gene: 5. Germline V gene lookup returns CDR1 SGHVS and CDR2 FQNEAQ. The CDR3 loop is CASSLGVSGNYEQYF. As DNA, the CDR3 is TGTGCCAGCAGCTTAGGTGTTAGCGGGAACTACGAGCAGTACTTC.

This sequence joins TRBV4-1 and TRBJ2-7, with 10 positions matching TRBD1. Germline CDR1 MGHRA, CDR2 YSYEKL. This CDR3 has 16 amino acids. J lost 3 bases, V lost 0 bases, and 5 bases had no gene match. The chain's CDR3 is CASSQEGTGAIYEQYF. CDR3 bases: TGCGCCAGCAGCCAAGAAGGGACAGGGGCGATCTACGAGCAGTACTTC.

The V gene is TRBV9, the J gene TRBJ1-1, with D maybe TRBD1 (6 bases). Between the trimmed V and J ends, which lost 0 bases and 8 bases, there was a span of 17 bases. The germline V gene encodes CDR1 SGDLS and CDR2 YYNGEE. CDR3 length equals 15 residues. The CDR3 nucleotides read TGTGCCAGCAGCGTAGGCTTAGAGGGGGACGCGGAAGCTTTCTTT. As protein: CASSVGLEGDAEAFF.

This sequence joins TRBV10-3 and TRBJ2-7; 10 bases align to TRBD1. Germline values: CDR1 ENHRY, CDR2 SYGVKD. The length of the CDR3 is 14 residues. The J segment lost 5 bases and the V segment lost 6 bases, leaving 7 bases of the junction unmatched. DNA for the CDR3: TGTGCCATCAGGACCGGGACAGGGGACCACGAGCAGTACTTC. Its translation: CAIRTGTGDHEQYF.

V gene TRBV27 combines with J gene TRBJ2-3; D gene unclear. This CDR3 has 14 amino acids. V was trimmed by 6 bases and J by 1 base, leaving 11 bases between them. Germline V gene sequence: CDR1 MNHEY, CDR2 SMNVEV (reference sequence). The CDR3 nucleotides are TGTGCCAGCAGACTTGCGGTCCGCACAGATACGCAGTATTTT. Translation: CASRLAVRTDTQYF.

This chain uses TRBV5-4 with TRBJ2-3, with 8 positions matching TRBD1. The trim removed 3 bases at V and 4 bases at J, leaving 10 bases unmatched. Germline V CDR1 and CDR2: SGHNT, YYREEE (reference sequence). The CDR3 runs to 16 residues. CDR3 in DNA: TGTGCCAGCAGCTCGGGGAAGGACAGGGCTTCAGATACGCAGTATTTT. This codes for CASSSGKDRASDTQYF.

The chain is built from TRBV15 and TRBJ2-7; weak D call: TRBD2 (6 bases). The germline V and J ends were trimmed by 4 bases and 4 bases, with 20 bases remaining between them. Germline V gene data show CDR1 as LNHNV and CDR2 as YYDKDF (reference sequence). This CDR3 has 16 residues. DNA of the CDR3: TGTGCCACCAGCAAAACCGGGACTCCCTTTATTTACGAGCAGTACTTC. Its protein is CATSKTGTPFIYEQYF.

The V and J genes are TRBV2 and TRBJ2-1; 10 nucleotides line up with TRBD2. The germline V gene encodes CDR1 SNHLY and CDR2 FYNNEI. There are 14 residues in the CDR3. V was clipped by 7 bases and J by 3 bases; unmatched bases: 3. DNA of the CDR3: TGTGCCAGCACAAGGACTAGCGGCTACAATGAGCAGTTCTTC. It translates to CASTRTSGYNEQFF.

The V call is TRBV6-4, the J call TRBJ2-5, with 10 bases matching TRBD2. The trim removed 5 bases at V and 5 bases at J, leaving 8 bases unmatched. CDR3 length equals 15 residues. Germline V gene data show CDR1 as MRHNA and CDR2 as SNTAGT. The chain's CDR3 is CASSHEAGGPETQYF. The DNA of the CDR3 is TGTGCCAGCAGTCACGAAGCGGGAGGGCCGGAGACCCAGTACTTC.

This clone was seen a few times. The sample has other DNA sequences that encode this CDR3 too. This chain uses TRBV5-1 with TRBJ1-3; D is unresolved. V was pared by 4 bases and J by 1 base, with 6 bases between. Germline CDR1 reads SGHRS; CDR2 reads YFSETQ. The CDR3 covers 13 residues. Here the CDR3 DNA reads TGCGCCAGCAGCCCCGGGTCTGGAAACACCATATATTTT. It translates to CASSPGSGNTIYF. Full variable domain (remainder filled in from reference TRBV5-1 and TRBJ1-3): KAGVTQTPRYLIKTRGQQVTLSCSPISGHRSVSWYQQTPGQGLQFLFEYFSETQRNKGNFPGRFSGRQFSNSRSEMNVSTLELGDSALYLCASSPGSGNTIYFGEGSWLTVV.

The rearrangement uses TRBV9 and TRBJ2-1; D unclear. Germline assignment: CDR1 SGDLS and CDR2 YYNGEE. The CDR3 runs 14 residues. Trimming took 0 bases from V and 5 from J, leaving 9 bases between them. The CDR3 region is CASSVDLGDNEQFF. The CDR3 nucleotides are TGTGCCAGCAGCGTAGATCTAGGTGACAATGAGCAGTTCTTC. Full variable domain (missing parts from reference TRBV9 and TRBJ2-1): DSGVTQTPKHLITATGQRVTLRCSPRSGDLSVYWYQQSLDQGLQFLIQYYNGEERAKGNILERFSAQQFPDLHSELNLSSLELGDSALYFCASSVDLGDNEQFFGPGTRLTVL.

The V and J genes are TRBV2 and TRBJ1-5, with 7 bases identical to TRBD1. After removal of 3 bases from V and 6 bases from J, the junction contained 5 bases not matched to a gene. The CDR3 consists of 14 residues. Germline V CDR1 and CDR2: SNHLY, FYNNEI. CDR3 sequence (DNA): TGTGCCAGCAGTGAGACAGGGAAAGGTCAGCCCCAGCATTTT. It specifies CASSETGKGQPQHF.